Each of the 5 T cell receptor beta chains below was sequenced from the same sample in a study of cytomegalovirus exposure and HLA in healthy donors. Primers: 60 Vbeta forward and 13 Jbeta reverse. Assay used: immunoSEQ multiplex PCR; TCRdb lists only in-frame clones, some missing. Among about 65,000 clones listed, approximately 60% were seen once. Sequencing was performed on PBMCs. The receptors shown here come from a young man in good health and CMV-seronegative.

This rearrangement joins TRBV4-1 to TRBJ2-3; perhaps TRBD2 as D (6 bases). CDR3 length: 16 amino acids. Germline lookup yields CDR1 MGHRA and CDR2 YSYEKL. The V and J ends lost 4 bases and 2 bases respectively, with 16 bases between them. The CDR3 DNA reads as TGCGCCAGCAGCCCAAGAATCGGGAGTTTCACAGATACGCAGTATTTT. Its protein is CASSPRIGSFTDTQYF.

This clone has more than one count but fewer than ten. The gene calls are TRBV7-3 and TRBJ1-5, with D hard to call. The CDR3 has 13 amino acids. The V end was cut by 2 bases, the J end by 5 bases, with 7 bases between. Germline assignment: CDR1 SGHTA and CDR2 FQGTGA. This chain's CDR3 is CASSLFPDQPQHF. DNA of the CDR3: TGTGCCAGCAGCTTATTTCCGGATCAGCCCCAGCATTTT.

CDR3 DNA: TGTGCCAGCAGCGTAGAGGTGCGGGGGGAAGCTTTCTTT. It codes for CASSVEVRGEAFF. The J gene is TRBJ1-1, the V gene TRBV9; weak D call: TRBD1 (5 bases). The germline V and J ends were trimmed by 0 bases and 8 bases, with 11 bases remaining between them. The CDR3 runs to 13 residues. From germline, CDR1 is SGDLS and CDR2 YYNGEE.

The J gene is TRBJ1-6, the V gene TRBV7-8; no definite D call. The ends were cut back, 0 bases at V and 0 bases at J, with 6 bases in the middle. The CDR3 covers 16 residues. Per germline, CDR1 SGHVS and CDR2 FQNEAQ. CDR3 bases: TGTGCCAGCAGCTTAGCGAGTAGCTCCTATAATTCACCCCTCCACTTT. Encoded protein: CASSLASSSYNSPLHF.

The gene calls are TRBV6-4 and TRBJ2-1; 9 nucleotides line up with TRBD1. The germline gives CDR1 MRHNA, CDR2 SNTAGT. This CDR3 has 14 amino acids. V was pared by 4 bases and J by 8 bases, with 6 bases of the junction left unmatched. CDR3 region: CASSAGQGFHEQFF. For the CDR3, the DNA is TGTGCCAGCAGTGCGGGACAGGGCTTCCATGAGCAGTTCTTC.